The 16 T cell receptor beta chains in this list originate from one sample, sequenced in a study of T cells in Graves' hyperthyroidism and ophthalmopathy. Amplified TCR beta CDR3 regions derived from RNA transcripts. The HTBI set primed first-round TCR CDR3 RT-PCR. TCRdb fed the multiplex PCR reads into MiXCR, producing one record per CDR3 protein. The profile shows under 400,000 distinct CDR3 sequences, roughly 15% of them singletons. Sequencing was done on a sample of blood. The origin of the receptors is a woman in her sixties with Graves' ophthalmopathy.

There are many counts of this clonotype. The rearrangement links TRBV2 to TRBJ1-4; D remains ambiguous. From germline, CDR1 is SNHLY and CDR2 FYNNEI. The ends were cut back, 2 bases at V and 5 bases at J, with 12 bases in the middle. This CDR3 contains 15 residues. CDR3 bases: TGTGCCAGCAGTGAAAACGGCAGCCTGAATGAAAAACTGTTTTTT. This sequence encodes CASSENGSLNEKLFF. Full variable domain (remainder filled in from reference TRBV2 and TRBJ1-4): EPEVTQTPSHQVTQMGQEVILRCVPISNHLYFYWYRQILGQKVEFLVSFYNNEISEKSEIFDDQFSVERPDGSNFTLKIRSTKLEDSAMYFCASSENGSLNEKLFFGSGTQLSVL.

The V gene is TRBV28, the J gene TRBJ2-5; D call uncertain. V was shortened by 5 bases and J by 5 bases, with 21 bases between the two germline ends. Germline-derived CDR1 and CDR2 are MDHEN and SYDVKM. CDR3 size: 16 residues. CDR3 residues: CASSPEGKHLGETQYF. The CDR3 DNA reads TGTGCCAGCAGTCCCGAAGGGAAACACCTGGGGGAGACCCAGTACTTC.

This clonotype was observed a few times. The chain is built from TRBV10-2 and TRBJ1-2; D remains ambiguous. The CDR3 has 12 amino acids. Germline CDR1 WSHSY, CDR2 SAAADI. V lost 6 bases, J lost 1 base, and 6 bases lay in between. In nucleotides, the CDR3 is TGCGCCAGCAGGGAAGATAACTATGGCTACACCTTC. As protein: CASREDNYGYTF.

This clonotype was seen a handful of times. The gene calls are TRBV6-1 and TRBJ1-6; D remains unclear. The CDR3 has 13 amino acids. Deletions cut 5 bases from V and 5 bases from J, with 7 bases between. The germline V gene encodes CDR1 MNHNS and CDR2 SASEGT. The CDR3 protein is CASSSRDNSPLHF. As DNA, the CDR3 is TGTGCCAGCAGTTCCAGAGATAATTCACCCCTCCACTTT.

At least ten counts were recorded for this clonotype. This rearrangement joins TRBV27 to TRBJ2-7; maybe TRBD2 (5 bases). V was pared by 4 bases and J by 2 bases, with 12 bases between. Germline-derived CDR1 and CDR2 are MNHEY and SMNVEV (reference sequence). The CDR3 has 14 residues. CDR3 nucleotides: TGTGCCAGCAGTTATCGGTCGGGAACCTACGAGCAGTACTTC. Protein product: CASSYRSGTYEQYF.

This clonotype was detected a few times. J is TRBJ2-7 and V is TRBV6-1, with TRBD2 matching 7 bases. The CDR3 has 14 amino acids. The germline V gene has CDR1 MNHNS and CDR2 SASEGT. The trim removed 2 bases at V and 2 bases at J, leaving 3 bases unmatched. For the CDR3, the DNA is TGTGCCAGCAGTGAAAGGGGACTAACCTACGAGCAGTACTTC. Residues: CASSERGLTYEQYF.

The V gene is TRBV27, the J gene TRBJ2-3, with TRBD2 as a possible D gene (6 bases). Germline V CDR1 and CDR2: MNHEY, SMNVEV (reference sequence). The CDR3 is 14 amino acids. Trimming left V 8 bases short and J 2 bases short, with 14 bases between. The CDR3 here is CASRDLAATDTQYF. Here the CDR3 DNA reads TGTGCCAGCCGTGATTTAGCGGCCACAGATACGCAGTATTTT.

This clonotype was counted at least ten times. The chain joins TRBV18 to TRBJ2-1, with 9 bases that match TRBD2. The CDR3 is 15 amino acids. The V gene end was trimmed by 2 bases and the J gene end by 6 bases; junction bases not matched to a gene: 5. Germline V gene data show CDR1 as KGHSH and CDR2 as LQKENI. CDR3 region: CASSPGREGRNEQFF. The CDR3 DNA follows: TGTGCCAGCTCACCAGGGCGGGAGGGCCGCAATGAGCAGTTCTTC.

The V gene is TRBV12-3 or TRBV12-4, the J gene TRBJ1-5; 7 bases agree with TRBD1. The V and J ends lost 5 bases and 6 bases, in that order; junction bases with no gene match: 7. CDR3 size: 14 residues. In DNA form, the CDR3 reads TGTGCCAGCAGTCCCGAACAGGGGAGTCAGCCCCAGCATTTT. It is translated as CASSPEQGSQPQHF.

Only a few counts were recorded for this clonotype. The V call is TRBV29-1, the J call TRBJ2-5; 8 nucleotides line up with TRBD2. J lost 7 bases, V lost 6 bases, and 10 bases had no gene match. This CDR3 contains 13 residues. Germline V lookup: CDR1 SQVTM, CDR2 ANQGSEA. The CDR3 nucleotides are TGCAGCGTGGAGACTAGCGTCGCTAGGACCCAGTACTTC. Protein: CSVETSVARTQYF.

This clonotype showed up many times. This chain connects TRBV5-1 to TRBJ1-1; 7 bases agree with TRBD1. Germline CDR1 reads SGHRS; CDR2 reads YFSETQ. The V segment lost 1 base and the J segment 1 base; nucleotides outside the gene matches: 1. The CDR3 contains 14 residues. CDR3 residues: CASSLPGGNTEAFF. The CDR3 DNA is TGCGCCAGCAGCTTGCCAGGGGGGAACACTGAAGCTTTCTTT.

This clonotype was seen ten or more times. This chain connects TRBV7-2 to TRBJ2-2; D is unclear. Germline CDR1 is SGHTA and CDR2 is FQGNSA. The CDR3 spans 14 residues. The V gene lost 2 bases and the J gene lost 2 bases, with 6 bases spanning the gap. CDR3 nucleotides: TGTGCCAGCAGCTTATTAATCAACACCGGGGAGCTGTTTTTT. It encodes CASSLLINTGELFF. Supplemented by reference TRBV7-2 and TRBJ2-2, the full variable domain reads GAGVSQSPSNKVTEKGKDVELRCDPISGHTALYWYRQSLGQGLEFLIYFQGNSAPDKSGLPSDRFSAERTGGSVSTLTIQRTQQEDSAVYLCASSLLINTGELFFGEGSRLTVL.

In this sample, this clonotype turned up many times. The rearrangement links TRBV30 to TRBJ1-1; possible D gene TRBD1, 6 bases. Germline assignment: CDR1 GTSNPN and CDR2 SVGIG (reference sequence). The CDR3 loop spans 14 amino acids. Between the trimmed V and J ends, which lost 3 bases and 5 bases, there was a span of 16 bases. In nucleotides, the CDR3 is TGTGCCTGGAGGTTTCACAGGGTAGGGACTGAAGCTTTCTTT. This sequence encodes CAWRFHRVGTEAFF.

For this clonotype: A much larger clone is a single base away; this may be a read error. The rearrangement uses TRBV28 and TRBJ2-7; 10 bases map to TRBD1. V lost 5 bases and J lost 4; bases outside the gene matches: 14. CDR1 MDHEN and CDR2 SYDVKM come from the germline V gene. The CDR3 covers 17 residues. The chain's CDR3 is CASSPPPGTGAHYEQYF. The CDR3 DNA reads as TGTGCCAGCAGTCCCCCCCCCGGGACAGGGGCCCATTACGAGCAGTACTTC.

Regarding this clonotype: A much more abundant neighbour one base away suggests this may be a read error. V usage is TRBV20-1 and J usage is TRBJ2-1; TRBD2 is a possible D gene (5 bases). Germline lookup yields CDR1 DFQATT and CDR2 SNEGSKA (reference sequence). CDR3 length: 15 residues. The CDR3 loop is CSARADGVAYNEQLF. The CDR3 DNA is TGCAGTGCTAGAGCCGACGGGGTGGCCTACAATGAGCAGCTCTTC.

Regarding this clonotype: A much bigger clone sits one base away, suggesting this may be a read error. The CDR3 DNA sequence: TGTGCCAGCAGACCCCAGCCCTCGAACACTGAAGCTTTCTTT. Its protein is CASRPQPSNTEAFF. The V call is TRBV7-9, the J call TRBJ1-1; D is uncertain. Trimming took off 6 bases at V and 1 base at J, with 12 bases between the two ends. Germline CDR1 reads SEHNR; CDR2 reads FQNEAQ (reference sequence). The CDR3 contains 14 residues.